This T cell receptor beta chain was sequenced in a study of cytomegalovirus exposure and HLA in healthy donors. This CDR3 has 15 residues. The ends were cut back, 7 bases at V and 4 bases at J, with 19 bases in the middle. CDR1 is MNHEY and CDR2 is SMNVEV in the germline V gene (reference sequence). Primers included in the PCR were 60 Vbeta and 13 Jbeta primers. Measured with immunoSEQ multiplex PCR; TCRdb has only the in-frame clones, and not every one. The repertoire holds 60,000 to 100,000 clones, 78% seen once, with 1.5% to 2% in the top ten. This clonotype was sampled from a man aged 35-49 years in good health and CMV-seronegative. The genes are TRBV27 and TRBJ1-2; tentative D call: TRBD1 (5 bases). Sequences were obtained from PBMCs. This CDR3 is CASTPLGPGSYGYTF. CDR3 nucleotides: TGTGCCAGCACCCCATTGGGGCCAGGAAGCTATGGCTACACCTTC.